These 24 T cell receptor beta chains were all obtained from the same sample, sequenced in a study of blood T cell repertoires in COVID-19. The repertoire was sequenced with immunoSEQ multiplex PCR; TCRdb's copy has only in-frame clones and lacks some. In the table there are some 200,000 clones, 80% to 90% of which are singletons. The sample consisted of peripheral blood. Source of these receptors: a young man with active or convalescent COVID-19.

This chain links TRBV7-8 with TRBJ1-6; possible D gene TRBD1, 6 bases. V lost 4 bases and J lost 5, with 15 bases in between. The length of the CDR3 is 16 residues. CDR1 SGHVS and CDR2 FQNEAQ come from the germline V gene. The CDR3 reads CASSSRRTVNNSPLHF. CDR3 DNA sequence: TGTGCCAGCAGCTCAAGACGGACAGTCAATAATTCACCCCTCCACTTT.

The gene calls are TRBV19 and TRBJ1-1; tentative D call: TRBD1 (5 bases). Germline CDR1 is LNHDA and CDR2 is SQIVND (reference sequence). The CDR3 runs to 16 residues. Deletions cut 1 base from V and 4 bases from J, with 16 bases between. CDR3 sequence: CASSIGLEGRGTEAFF. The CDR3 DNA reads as TGTGCCAGTAGTATAGGGTTGGAGGGAAGGGGCACTGAAGCTTTCTTT.

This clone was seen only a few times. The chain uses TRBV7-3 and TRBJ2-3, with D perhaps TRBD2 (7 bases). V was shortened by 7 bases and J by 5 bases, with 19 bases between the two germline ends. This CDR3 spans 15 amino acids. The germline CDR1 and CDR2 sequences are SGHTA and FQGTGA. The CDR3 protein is CASKPRGARRDTQYF. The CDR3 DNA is TGTGCCAGCAAACCCCGGGGGGCGCGGAGAGATACGCAGTATTTT.

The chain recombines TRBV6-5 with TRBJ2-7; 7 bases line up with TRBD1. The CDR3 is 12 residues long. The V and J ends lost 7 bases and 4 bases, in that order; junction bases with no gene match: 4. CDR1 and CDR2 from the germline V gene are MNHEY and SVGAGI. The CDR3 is CASIDRVYEQYF. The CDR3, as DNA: TGTGCCAGCATCGACAGGGTGTACGAGCAGTACTTC.

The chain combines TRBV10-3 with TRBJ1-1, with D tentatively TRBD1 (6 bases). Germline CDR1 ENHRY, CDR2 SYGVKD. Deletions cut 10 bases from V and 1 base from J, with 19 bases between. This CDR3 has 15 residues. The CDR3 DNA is TGTGCCACGCAGGGGCTAACGACTTCGAACACTGAAGCTTTCTTT. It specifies CATQGLTTSNTEAFF.

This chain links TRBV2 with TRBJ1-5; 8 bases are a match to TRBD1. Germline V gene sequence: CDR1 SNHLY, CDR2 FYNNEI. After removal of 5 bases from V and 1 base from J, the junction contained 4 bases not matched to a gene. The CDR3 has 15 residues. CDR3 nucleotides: TGTGCCAGCAGTCTGAACAGGGGGAGCAATCAGCCCCAGCATTTT. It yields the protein CASSLNRGSNQPQHF.

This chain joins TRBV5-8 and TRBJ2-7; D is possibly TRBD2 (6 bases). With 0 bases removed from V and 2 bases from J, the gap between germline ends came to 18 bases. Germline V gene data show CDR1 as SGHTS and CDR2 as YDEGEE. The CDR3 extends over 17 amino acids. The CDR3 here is CASSLGDMNSGTYEQYF. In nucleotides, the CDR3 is TGTGCCAGCAGCTTGGGGGATATGAATAGCGGAACCTACGAGCAGTACTTC.

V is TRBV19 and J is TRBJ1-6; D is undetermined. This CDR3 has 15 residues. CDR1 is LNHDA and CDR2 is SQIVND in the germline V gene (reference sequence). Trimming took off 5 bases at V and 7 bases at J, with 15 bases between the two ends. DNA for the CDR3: TGTGCCAGTAGTCCCGACCGGGCGGGAAATTCACCCCTCCACTTT. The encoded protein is CASSPDRAGNSPLHF.

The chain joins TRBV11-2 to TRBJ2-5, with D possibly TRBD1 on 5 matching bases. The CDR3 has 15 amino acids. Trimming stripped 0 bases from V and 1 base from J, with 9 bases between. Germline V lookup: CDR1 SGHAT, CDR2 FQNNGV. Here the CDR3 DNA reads TGTGCCAGCAGCTTAGATCCAGGGTCCCAAGAGACCCAGTACTTC. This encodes CASSLDPGSQETQYF.

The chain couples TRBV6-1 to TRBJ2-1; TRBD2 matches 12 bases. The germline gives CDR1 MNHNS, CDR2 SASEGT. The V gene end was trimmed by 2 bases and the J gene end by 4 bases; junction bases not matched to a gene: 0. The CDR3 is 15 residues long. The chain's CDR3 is CASSELAGGYNEQFF. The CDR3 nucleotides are TGTGCCAGCAGTGAACTAGCGGGGGGGTACAATGAGCAGTTCTTC.

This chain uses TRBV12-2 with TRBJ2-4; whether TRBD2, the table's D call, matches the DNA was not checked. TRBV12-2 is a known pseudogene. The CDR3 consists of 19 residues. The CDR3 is CASRLPSQSAGTAQNIQYF. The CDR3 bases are TGTGCAAGTCGCTTACCATCCCAATCCGCGGGGACGGCGCAAAACATTCAGTACTTC.

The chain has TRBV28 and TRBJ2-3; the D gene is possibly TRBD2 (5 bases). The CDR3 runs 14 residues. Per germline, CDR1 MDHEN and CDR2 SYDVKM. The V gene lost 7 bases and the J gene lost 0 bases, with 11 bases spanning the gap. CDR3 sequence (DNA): TGTGCCAGCATCCGCGGGCCGAGCACAGATACGCAGTATTTT. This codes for CASIRGPSTDTQYF.

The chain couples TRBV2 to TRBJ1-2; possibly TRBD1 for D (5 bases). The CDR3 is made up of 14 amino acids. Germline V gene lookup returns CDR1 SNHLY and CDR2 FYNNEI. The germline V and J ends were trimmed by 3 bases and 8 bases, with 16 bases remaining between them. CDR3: CASSEINKEGGYTF. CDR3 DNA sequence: TGTGCCAGCAGTGAGATAAATAAGGAGGGGGGCTACACCTTC.

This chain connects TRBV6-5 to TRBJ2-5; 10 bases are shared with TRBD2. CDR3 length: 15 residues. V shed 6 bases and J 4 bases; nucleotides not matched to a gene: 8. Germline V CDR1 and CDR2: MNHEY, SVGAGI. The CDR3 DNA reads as TGTGCCAGCAGGAGAGCGGGGGGGACCCTAGAGACCCAGTACTTC. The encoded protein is CASRRAGGTLETQYF.

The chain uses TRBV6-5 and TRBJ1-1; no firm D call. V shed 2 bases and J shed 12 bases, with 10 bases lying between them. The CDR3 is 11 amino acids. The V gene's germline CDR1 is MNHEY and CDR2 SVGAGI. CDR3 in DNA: TGTGCCAGCAGTTACGTGGGCGGGACTTTCTTT. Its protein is CASSYVGGTFF.

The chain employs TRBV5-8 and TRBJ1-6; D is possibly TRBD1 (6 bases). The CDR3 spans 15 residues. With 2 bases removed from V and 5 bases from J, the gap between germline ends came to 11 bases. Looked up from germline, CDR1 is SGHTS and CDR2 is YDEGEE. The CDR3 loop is CASSFRDTNNSPLHF. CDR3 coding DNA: TGTGCCAGCAGCTTCCGGGACACCAATAATTCACCCCTCCACTTT.

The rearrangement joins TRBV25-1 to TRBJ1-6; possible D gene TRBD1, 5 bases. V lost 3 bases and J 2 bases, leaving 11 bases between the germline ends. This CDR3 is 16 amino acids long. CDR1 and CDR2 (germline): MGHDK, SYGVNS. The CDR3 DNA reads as TGTGCCAGCAGTGATCAAGACAGACCCTATAATTCACCCCTCCACTTT. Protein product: CASSDQDRPYNSPLHF.

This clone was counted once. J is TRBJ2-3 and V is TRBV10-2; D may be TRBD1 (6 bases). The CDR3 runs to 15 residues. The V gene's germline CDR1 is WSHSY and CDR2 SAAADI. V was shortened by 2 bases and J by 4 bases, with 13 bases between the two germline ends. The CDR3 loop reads CASSEGQGWADTQYF. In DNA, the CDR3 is TGCGCCAGCAGTGAGGGTCAGGGGTGGGCAGATACGCAGTATTTT.

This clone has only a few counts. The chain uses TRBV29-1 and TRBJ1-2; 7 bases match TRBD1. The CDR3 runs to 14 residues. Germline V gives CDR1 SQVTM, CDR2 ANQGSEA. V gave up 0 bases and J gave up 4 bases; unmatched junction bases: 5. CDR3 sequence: CSVEDPGQIYGYTF. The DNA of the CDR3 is TGCAGCGTTGAAGATCCGGGACAGATCTATGGCTACACCTTC. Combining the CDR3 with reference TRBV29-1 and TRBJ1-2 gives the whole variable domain SAVISQKPSRDICQRGTSLTIQCQVDSQVTMMFWYRQQPGQSLTLIATANQGSEATYESGFVIDKFPISRPNLTFSTLTVSNMSPEDSSIYLCSVEDPGQIYGYTFGSGTRLTVV.

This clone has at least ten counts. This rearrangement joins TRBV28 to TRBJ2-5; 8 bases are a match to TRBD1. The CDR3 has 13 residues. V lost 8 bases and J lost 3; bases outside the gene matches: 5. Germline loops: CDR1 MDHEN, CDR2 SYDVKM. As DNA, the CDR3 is TGTGCCAGCCTAGGACAGGGTGAAGAGACCCAGTACTTC. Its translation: CASLGQGEETQYF.

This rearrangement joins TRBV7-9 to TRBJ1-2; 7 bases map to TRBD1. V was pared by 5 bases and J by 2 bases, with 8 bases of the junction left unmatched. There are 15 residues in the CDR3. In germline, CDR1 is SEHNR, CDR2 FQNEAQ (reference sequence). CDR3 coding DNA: TGTGCCAGCAGCGTTGACTTCAGGGGGAACTATGGCTACACCTTC. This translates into CASSVDFRGNYGYTF.

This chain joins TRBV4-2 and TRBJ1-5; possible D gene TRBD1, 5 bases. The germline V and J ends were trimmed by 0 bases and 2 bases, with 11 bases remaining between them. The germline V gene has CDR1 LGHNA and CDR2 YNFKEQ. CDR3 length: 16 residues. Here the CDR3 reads CASSQEVRAGNQPQHF. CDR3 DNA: TGTGCCAGCAGCCAAGAGGTCAGGGCGGGCAATCAGCCCCAGCATTTT.

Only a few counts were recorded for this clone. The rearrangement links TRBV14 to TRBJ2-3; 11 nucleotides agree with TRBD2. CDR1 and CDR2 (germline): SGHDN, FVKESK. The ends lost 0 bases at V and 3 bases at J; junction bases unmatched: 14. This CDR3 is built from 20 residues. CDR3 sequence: CASSQDPRWIAGGPTDTQYF. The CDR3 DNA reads TGTGCCAGCAGCCAAGATCCTCGTTGGATAGCGGGAGGGCCAACAGATACGCAGTATTTT.

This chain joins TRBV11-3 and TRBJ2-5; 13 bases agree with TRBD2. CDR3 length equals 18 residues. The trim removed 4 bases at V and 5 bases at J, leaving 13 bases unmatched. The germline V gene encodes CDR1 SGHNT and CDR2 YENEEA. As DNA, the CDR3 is TGTGCCAGCAGCTCTTCCCTAACTAGCGGGGGGGCGCAGGAGACCCAGTACTTC. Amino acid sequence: CASSSSLTSGGAQETQYF.